This TCR beta chain came from a study of T cell repertoires in ileal Crohn's disease. Study background: Thiopurines (around ten) or anti-TNF agents (more than 17) were given postoperatively to about half. Overall study findings and caveats: Compared with non-smokers, active smokers at surgery showed more clonal expansions. Every patient over 26.8% clonality showed endoscopic recurrence. High-frequency clones were more common in sorted CD8 than CD4 cells.

In this sample, this clone turned up once. The antigen remains undetermined. The repertoire was sequenced with immunoSEQ multiplex PCR; TCRdb's copy has only in-frame clones and lacks some. The repertoire includes around 5,800 clones, roughly 90% of them detected once, and 0.65% to 0.85% sits in the top ten. Germline CDR1 is MNHNS and CDR2 is SASEGT. The CDR3 totals 14 residues. The sorted cells were lamina propria lymphocytes from surgical specimens, first isolated by density gradient. The chain couples TRBV6-1 to TRBJ2-5, with unresolved D. The J call is uncertain, as TRBJ2-7 better fits the DNA end. Sample: CD4+ T cells from ileum. This clonotype originated in an adult with Crohn's disease. Some clones in this sample may be carry-over from other donors' samples. The CDR3 region is CASPIISQPYEQYF. The CDR3 DNA reads as TGTGCCAGCCCAATCATTAGCCAGCCCTACGAGCAGTACTTC.